The clone carrying this T cell receptor (beta chain) was observed at least ten times. Its antigen is unknown. The data are from a study of T cells in Graves' hyperthyroidism and ophthalmopathy. Study outcomes and limitations: Blood also showed most of the thyroid clonotypes that were expanded above 0.001.

Participants, patients aged 18 to 65, had newly diagnosed hyperthyroidism with a duration under 2 months. The TCR beta CDR3 regions underwent amplification using RNA transcripts as the source. The HTBI primer set served for first-round RT-PCR of the TCR CDR3. TCRdb redid the calling of the multiplex PCR reads with MiXCR, one entry per CDR3 protein. Of about 560,000 distinct CDR3 sequences listed, about 43% are singletons. This CDR3 comprises 14 residues. V lost 7 bases to trimming and J lost 5 bases, with 17 bases between them. Germline V gene data show CDR1 as ENHRY and CDR2 as SYGVKD. The clonotype originates from a woman younger than 30 with Graves' hyperthyroidism. The sequenced material came from peripheral blood or thyroid tissue (not recorded which). The J gene is TRBJ2-5, the V gene TRBV10-3; D might be TRBD1 (6 bases). This chain's CDR3 is CAITDPGVGETQYF. The CDR3 DNA reads TGTGCCATCACCGATCCAGGGGTAGGGGAGACCCAGTACTTC.